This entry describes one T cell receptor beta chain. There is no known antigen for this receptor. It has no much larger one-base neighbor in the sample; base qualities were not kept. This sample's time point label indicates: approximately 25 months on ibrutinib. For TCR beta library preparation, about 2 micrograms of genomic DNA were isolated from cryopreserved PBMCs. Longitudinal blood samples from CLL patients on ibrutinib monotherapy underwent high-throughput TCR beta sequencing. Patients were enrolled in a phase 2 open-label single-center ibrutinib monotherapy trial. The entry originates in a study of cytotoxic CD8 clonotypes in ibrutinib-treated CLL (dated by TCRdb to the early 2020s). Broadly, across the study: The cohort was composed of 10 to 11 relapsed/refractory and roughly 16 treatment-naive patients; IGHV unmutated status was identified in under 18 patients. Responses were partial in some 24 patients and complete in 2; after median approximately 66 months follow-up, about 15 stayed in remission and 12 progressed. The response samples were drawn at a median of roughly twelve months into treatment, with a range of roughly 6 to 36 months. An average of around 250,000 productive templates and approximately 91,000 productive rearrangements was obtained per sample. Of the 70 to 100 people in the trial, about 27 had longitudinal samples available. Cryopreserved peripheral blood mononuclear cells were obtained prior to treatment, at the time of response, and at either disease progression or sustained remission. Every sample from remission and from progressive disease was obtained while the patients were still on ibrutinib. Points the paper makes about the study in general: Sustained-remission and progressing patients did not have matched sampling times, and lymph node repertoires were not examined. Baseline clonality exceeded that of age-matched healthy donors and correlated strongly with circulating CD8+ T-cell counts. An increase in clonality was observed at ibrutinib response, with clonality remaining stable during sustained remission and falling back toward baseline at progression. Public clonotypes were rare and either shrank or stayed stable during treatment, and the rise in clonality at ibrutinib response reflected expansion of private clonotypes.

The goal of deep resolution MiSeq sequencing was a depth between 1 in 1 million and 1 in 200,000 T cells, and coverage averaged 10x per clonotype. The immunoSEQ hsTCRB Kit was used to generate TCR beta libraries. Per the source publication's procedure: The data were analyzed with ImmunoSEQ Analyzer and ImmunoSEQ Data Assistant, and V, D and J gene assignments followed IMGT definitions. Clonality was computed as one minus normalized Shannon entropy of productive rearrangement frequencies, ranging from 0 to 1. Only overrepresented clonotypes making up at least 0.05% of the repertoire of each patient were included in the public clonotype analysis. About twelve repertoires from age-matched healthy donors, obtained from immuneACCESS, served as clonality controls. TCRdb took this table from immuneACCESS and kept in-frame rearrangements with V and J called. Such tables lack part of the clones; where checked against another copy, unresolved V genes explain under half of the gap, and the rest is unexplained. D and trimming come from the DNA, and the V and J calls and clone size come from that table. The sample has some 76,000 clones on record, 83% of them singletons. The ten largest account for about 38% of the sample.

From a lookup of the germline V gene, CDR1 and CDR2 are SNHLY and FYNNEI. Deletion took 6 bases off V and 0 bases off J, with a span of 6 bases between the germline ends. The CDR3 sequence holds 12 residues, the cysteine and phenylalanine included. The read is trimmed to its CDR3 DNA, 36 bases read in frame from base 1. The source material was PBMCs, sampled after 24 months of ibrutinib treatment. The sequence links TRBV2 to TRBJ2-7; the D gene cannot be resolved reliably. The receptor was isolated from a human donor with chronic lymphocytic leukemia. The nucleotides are TGTGCCAGCAGGGCCAACTCCTACGAGCAGTACTTC. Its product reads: CASRANSYEQYF.